The T cell receptor (beta chain) described here comes from a study of blood T cell repertoires in COVID-19. The overall study: The study drew acute and convalescent COVID-19 samples from the United States, Italy and Spain. PBMCs, B-cell-depleted T cells, or T cells were the source of the cDNA or gDNA that made up the material.

J lost 7 bases, V lost 6 bases, and 4 bases had no gene match. Germline V gene sequence: CDR1 MGHDK, CDR2 SYGVNS. The CDR3 totals 14 residues. The authors' processing: Reference gene primer amplification in the assay estimated nucleated cell counts. Sequenced by immunoSEQ multiplex PCR; TCRdb stores in-frame clones only, minus some. That table supplies the V and J calls and clone size; D and trimming were determined from the DNA. The table records about 120,000 clones, approximately 88% of them present only once. The sequenced sample was peripheral blood. This TCR derives from a middle-aged woman with acute or convalescent COVID-19. The rearrangement links TRBV25-1 to TRBJ1-4; 11 bases are shared with TRBD1. The CDR3 protein is CASSAGTGGEKLFF. CDR3 bases: TGTGCCAGCAGCGCCGGGACAGGGGGTGAAAAACTGTTTTTT.